This T cell receptor beta chain was sequenced for a study of cytomegalovirus exposure and HLA in healthy donors. At collection, donors were nominally healthy, but unrecorded immune exposures were probable. Of note for this clone: The antigen is not known.

General study findings and limits: Associated with HLA alleles at 0.05 false discovery rate in a later analysis were 16,951 TCR beta sequences.

Vbeta (60) and Jbeta (13) primers were used in the PCR. Assay used: immunoSEQ multiplex PCR; TCRdb lists only in-frame clones, some missing. This sample has about 150,000 clones, with approximately 80% found just once. The CDR3 runs 15 residues. In germline, CDR1 is SGHDT, CDR2 YYEEEE. With 0 bases removed from V and 6 bases from J, the gap between germline ends came to 13 bases. This chain joins TRBV5-6 and TRBJ2-1; D gene unclear. Sample: PBMCs. This receptor was obtained from a boy aged 2 to 10 in good health and CMV-seronegative. The CDR3 is CASSLDNASPNEQFF. Here the CDR3 DNA reads TGTGCCAGCAGCTTGGACAATGCTTCTCCCAATGAGCAGTTCTTC.